The 2 T cell receptor beta chains below all came from one sample that was sequenced in a study of technical replicates of blood from several donors. Libraries were prepared by immunoSEQ multiplex PCR; TCRdb keeps only in-frame clonotypes and omits some of them. The sample shows about 80,000 clones, about 95% of them seen only once. Material: T cells isolated from PBMCs. These receptors were taken from a human donor in good health.

The J gene is TRBJ2-1, the V gene TRBV6-5; no clear D gene. Germline CDR1 is MNHEY and CDR2 is SVGAGI. V was clipped by 2 bases and J by 8 bases, with 10 bases between them. The length of the CDR3 is 13 residues. This chain's CDR3 is CASSYVSPDEQFF. The CDR3 coding sequence is TGTGCCAGCAGTTACGTATCTCCCGATGAGCAGTTCTTC.

The chain recombines TRBV5-1 with TRBJ2-7; 7 bases agree with TRBD1. CDR1 SGHRS and CDR2 YFSETQ come from the germline V gene. This CDR3 contains 15 residues. The V segment lost 3 bases and the J segment 3 bases; nucleotides outside the gene matches: 9. CDR3: CASSCDRECNYEQYF. The CDR3 DNA sequence: TGCGCCAGCAGCTGCGACAGGGAATGCAACTACGAGCAGTACTTC.